These 31 T cell receptor beta chains were sequenced from one sample in a study of Graves' ophthalmopathy and Graves' hyperthyroidism. The authors amplified TCR beta CDR3 regions, and they did so from RNA transcripts for repertoire sequencing. RT-PCR with HTBI primers came first, then second-round multiplex PCR. TCRdb itself ran the multiplex PCR reads through MiXCR, one entry per CDR3 protein. The repertoire holds around 670,000 distinct CDR3 sequences, with around 40% as singletons. Sequencing input: peripheral blood. The receptors here all came from an adult man with Graves' ophthalmopathy.

V gene TRBV5-4 combines with J gene TRBJ1-4; 7 bases map to TRBD1. With 4 bases clipped from V and 8 bases from J, the junction kept 8 bases outside the gene matches. The CDR3 has 14 amino acids. Germline loops: CDR1 SGHNT, CDR2 YYREEE (reference sequence). Here the CDR3 reads CASSPGTVKEKLFF. The CDR3 DNA sequence: TGTGCCAGCAGCCCCGGGACAGTCAAAGAAAAACTGTTTTTT. The whole variable domain, remainder taken from reference TRBV5-4 and TRBJ1-4, is ETGVTQSPTHLIKTRGQQVTLRCSSQSGHNTVSWYQQALGQGPQFIFQYYREEENGRGNFPPRFSGLQFPNYSSELNVNALELDDSALYLCASSPGTVKEKLFFGSGTQLSVL.

This clonotype was seen repeatedly, ten times or more. V usage is TRBV29-1 and J usage is TRBJ2-7; unclear D gene. Germline V gene lookup returns CDR1 SQVTM and CDR2 ANQGSEA. CDR3 length equals 14 residues. The germline V and J ends were trimmed by 5 bases and 4 bases, with 18 bases remaining between them. In nucleotides, the CDR3 is TGCAGCGTTAGTCTCCGCGGCAGGACGTACGAGCAGTACTTC. Protein sequence: CSVSLRGRTYEQYF.

V is TRBV29-1 and J is TRBJ1-5; tentatively, D is TRBD1 (5 bases). Trimming removed 6 bases from V and 5 bases from J, with 20 bases in between. The CDR3 has 15 amino acids. Germline CDR1 SQVTM, CDR2 ANQGSEA. In nucleotides, the CDR3 is TGCAGCGTCACACATGGCGCCGGGGGGGATCAGCCCCAGCATTTT. Protein sequence: CSVTHGAGGDQPQHF.

Regarding this clonotype: This may be a read error, as it is one base from a much larger clone. The chain uses TRBV10-3 and TRBJ1-5; the match to TRBD1 covers 11 bases. V was clipped by 3 bases and J by 6 bases; unmatched bases: 1. Germline V CDR1 and CDR2: ENHRY, SYGVKD. There are 14 residues in the CDR3. CDR3 bases: TGTGCCATCAGTGACGGGACAGGGGGTCAGCCCCAGCATTTT. Encoded protein: CAISDGTGGQPQHF.

Concerning this clonotype: A junction boundary mismatches the germline segment, possibly from a read error. The rearrangement links TRBV10-3 to TRBJ2-7, with 8 bases fitting TRBD1. The CDR3 spans 15 residues. Germline CDR1 reads ENHRY; CDR2 reads SYGVKD. The CDR3 loop is CASSFAAKGTGEQYF. The CDR3 nucleotides read TGTGCCAGCAGTTTTGCGGCAAAGGGGACAGGTGAGCAGTACTTC.

The sample holds a few counts of this clonotype. The rearrangement uses TRBV20-1 and TRBJ2-5, with TRBD1 identical over 7 bases. V lost 6 bases to trimming and J lost 3 bases; unmatched junction nucleotides: 10. The CDR3 loop spans 14 amino acids. Per germline, CDR1 DFQATT and CDR2 SNEGSKA (reference sequence). This CDR3 reads CSALRDRNEETQYF. The CDR3 DNA reads TGCAGTGCGCTCCGGGACAGAAACGAAGAGACCCAGTACTTC.

This clonotype showed up just once. V usage is TRBV14 and J usage is TRBJ1-2, with a weak D call TRBD1 (6 bases). V lost 1 base and J 2 bases, leaving 11 bases between the germline ends. Germline CDR1 reads SGHDN; CDR2 reads FVKESK. The CDR3 spans 15 residues. The CDR3 is CASSQGGGANYGYTF. The CDR3 DNA reads TGTGCCAGCAGCCAAGGCGGGGGGGCAAACTATGGCTACACCTTC.

V is TRBV2 and J is TRBJ2-3; 10 bases line up with TRBD1. This CDR3 is built from 17 residues. Germline V gene sequence: CDR1 SNHLY, CDR2 FYNNEI. With 4 bases clipped from V and 3 bases from J, the junction kept 10 bases outside the gene matches. CDR3 coding DNA: TGTGCCAGCAGTGTGGGACAGGGGATAAGAGGAACAGATACGCAGTATTTT. As protein: CASSVGQGIRGTDTQYF.

V gene TRBV7-9 combines with J gene TRBJ2-5; weak D call: TRBD2 (5 bases). V gave up 11 bases and J gave up 2 bases, with 15 bases separating them. CDR1 and CDR2 (germline): SEHNR, FQNEAQ (reference sequence). The CDR3 runs to 13 residues. The CDR3 loop reads CAGDRPGQETQYF. Written as DNA, the CDR3 is TGTGCCGGAGACCGACCGGGACAAGAGACCCAGTACTTC.

As for this clonotype: This clone may be a read error of a much larger clone one base away. The genes are TRBV12-3 or TRBV12-4 and TRBJ2-5; 8 bases are a match to TRBD1. The CDR3 totals 15 residues. V dropped 5 bases and J dropped 1; count of bases not matched to a gene: 6. For the CDR3, the DNA is TGTGCCAGCAGTGAGGGGACAGGCTCCCAAGAGACCCAGTACTTC. It encodes CASSEGTGSQETQYF.

The chain carries TRBV10-3 and TRBJ1-6, with a weak D call TRBD1 (6 bases). V lost 6 bases to trimming and J lost 7 bases, with 10 bases between them. Germline V gene lookup returns CDR1 ENHRY and CDR2 SYGVKD. The length of the CDR3 is 13 residues. The CDR3 spells CAIRTGTNSPLHF. The CDR3 DNA is TGTGCCATCAGAACAGGGACAAATTCACCCCTCCACTTT.

This clonotype was recorded at least ten times. The rearrangement joins TRBV7-2 to TRBJ2-5; the match to TRBD2 covers 7 bases. This CDR3 has 13 residues. The V gene end was trimmed by 4 bases and the J gene end by 5 bases; junction bases not matched to a gene: 4. CDR1 and CDR2 (germline): SGHTA, FQGNSA. CDR3 loop: CASSYSGAETQYF. CDR3 DNA sequence: TGTGCCAGCAGCTACAGCGGGGCGGAGACCCAGTACTTC.

This clonotype came up once. V and J are TRBV24-1 and TRBJ1-5; 7 positions match TRBD1. Per germline, CDR1 KGHDR and CDR2 SFDVKD. Germline trimming cut 6 bases from V and 7 bases from J; bases unmatched to any gene: 14. The CDR3 consists of 16 residues. CDR3 sequence reads: CATSSMNRGNGQPQHF. For the CDR3, the DNA is TGTGCCACCAGTAGCATGAACAGGGGAAACGGGCAGCCCCAGCATTTT.

This chain links TRBV7-9 with TRBJ1-6; D gene ambiguous. Looked up from germline, CDR1 is SEHNR and CDR2 is FQNEAQ (reference sequence). Trimming took 5 bases from V and 10 from J, leaving 12 bases between them. This CDR3 has 13 amino acids. This chain's CDR3 is CASSRGGHSPLHF. The DNA of the CDR3 is TGTGCCAGCAGCCGAGGAGGGCACTCACCCCTCCACTTT.

This clonotype was seen a handful of times. The chain recombines TRBV9 with TRBJ1-1; no definite D call. This CDR3 comprises 13 residues. The V gene's germline CDR1 is SGDLS and CDR2 YYNGEE. V lost 0 bases, J lost 7 bases, and 10 bases lay in between. The CDR3 loop reads CASSVDATNEAFF. CDR3 bases: TGTGCCAGCAGCGTAGATGCAACTAATGAAGCTTTCTTT.

The rearrangement uses TRBV15 and TRBJ1-2; D possibly corresponds to TRBD1 (5 bases). This CDR3 is 12 amino acids long. In germline, CDR1 is LNHNV, CDR2 YYDKDF (reference sequence). The germline V and J ends were trimmed by 9 bases and 4 bases, with 12 bases remaining between them. CDR3 bases: TGTGCCACGGGGGACGGACTCTATGGCTACACCTTC. It specifies CATGDGLYGYTF.

Concerning this clonotype itself: The conserved phenylalanine or tryptophan is not found at the CDR3 terminus, so this likely reflects a read error. The genes are TRBV25-1 and TRBJ1-1, with a tentative D call TRBD1 (5 bases). In germline, CDR1 is MGHDK, CDR2 SYGVNS. The CDR3 spans 14 residues. Trimming left V 2 bases short and J 9 bases short, with 16 bases between. The CDR3 DNA sequence: TGTGCCAGCAGTGAACGGGGCTTGTTCTCTCAAGCTTTCATT. It encodes CASSERGLFSQAFI.

This clonotype was counted a few times. J is TRBJ1-6 and V is TRBV20-1; maybe TRBD1 (5 bases). Germline-derived CDR1 and CDR2 are DFQATT and SNEGSKA (reference sequence). The ends were cut back, 6 bases at V and 7 bases at J, with 16 bases in the middle. This CDR3 region has 14 residues. The CDR3 spells CSAPGFAVNSPLHF. As DNA, the CDR3 is TGCAGTGCCCCAGGGTTCGCGGTAAATTCACCCCTCCACTTT.

This clonotype showed up just a few times. The V gene is TRBV9, the J gene TRBJ2-6, with a possible D match to TRBD1 (6 bases). The CDR3 spans 17 residues. With 2 bases removed from V and 0 bases from J, the gap between germline ends came to 12 bases. Germline CDR1 SGDLS, CDR2 YYNGEE. CDR3 nucleotides: TGTGCCAGCAGCGTTGGACAGATGAGCTCTGGGGCCAACGTCCTGACTTTC. This gives the protein CASSVGQMSSGANVLTF.

Many counts were recorded for this clonotype. This sequence joins TRBV29-1 and TRBJ2-7; D might be TRBD1 (5 bases). Germline V gene sequence: CDR1 SQVTM, CDR2 ANQGSEA. Trimming pared 2 bases from V and 7 bases from J, leaving 12 bases between. There are 12 residues in the CDR3. The CDR3 reads CSVEKQGQEQYF. CDR3 bases: TGCAGCGTTGAAAAGCAGGGTCAAGAGCAGTACTTC.

This clonotype was seen a few times. This chain joins TRBV6-1 and TRBJ1-1, with TRBD1 identical over 7 bases. J lost 5 bases, V lost 5 bases, and 8 bases had no gene match. CDR1 is MNHNS, CDR2 SASEGT, per germline. The CDR3 has 14 residues. The CDR3, as DNA: TGTGCCAGCAGTTACACAGACAGGGCAACTGAAGCTTTCTTT. Its translation is CASSYTDRATEAFF.

This clonotype was detected once. Since a much larger clone is just one base distant, this may be a read error. The V call is TRBV10-3, the J call TRBJ1-2; 9 nucleotides match TRBD1. CDR1 and CDR2 from the germline V gene are ENHRY and SYGVKD. This CDR3 has 14 amino acids. The chain's CDR3 is CASSLTGTGRGYTF. For the CDR3, the DNA is TGTGCCAGCAGTTTAACCGGGACAGGGCGCGGCTACACCTTC.

Turning to this clonotype: At one end, the junction sequence differs from germline, possibly due to a read error. This chain links TRBV20-1 with TRBJ2-5; possibly TRBD1 for D (6 bases). Per the germline V gene, CDR1 is DFQATT and CDR2 is SNEGSKA (reference sequence). The CDR3 totals 12 residues. The CDR3 sequence is CSARQGQESQYF. CDR3 DNA: TGCAGTGCTAGACAGGGACAAGAGTCCCAGTACTTC.

There are a few counts of this clonotype. This chain links TRBV7-8 with TRBJ1-6; D unclear. The CDR3 consists of 16 residues. Trimming took off 5 bases at V and 7 bases at J, with 18 bases between the two ends. Looked up from germline, CDR1 is SGHVS and CDR2 is FQNEAQ. The CDR3 here is CASSRHPGPANSPLHF. The CDR3 DNA sequence: TGTGCCAGCAGCAGACACCCCGGGCCCGCGAATTCACCCCTCCACTTT.

This clonotype was seen a single time. The chain combines TRBV9 with TRBJ2-5; 14 bases match TRBD2. Germline lookup yields CDR1 SGDLS and CDR2 YYNGEE. The CDR3 length is 19 residues. Trimming cost V 9 bases and J 2 bases; bases outside gene matches: 18. This chain's CDR3 is CANRHGTSGSTYPQETQYF. The CDR3 region has the DNA TGTGCCAACAGACATGGGACTAGCGGGAGCACTTACCCTCAAGAGACCCAGTACTTC.

The chain links TRBV7-9 to TRBJ1-5, with 8 bases lining up with TRBD1. V shed 5 bases, J shed 7 bases, and the junction held 10 bases outside the gene matches. From germline, CDR1 is SEHNR and CDR2 FQNEAQ (reference sequence). This CDR3 is 15 amino acids long. The CDR3 loop reads CASSIGQGVEQPQHF. Written as DNA, the CDR3 is TGTGCCAGCAGCATCGGACAGGGAGTCGAGCAGCCCCAGCATTTT. Full variable domain (remainder filled in from reference TRBV7-9 and TRBJ1-5): DTGVSQNPRHKITKRGQNVTFRCDPISEHNRLYWYRQTLGQGPEFLTYFQNEAQLEKSRLLSDRFSAERPKGSFSTLEIQRTEQGDSAMYLCASSIGQGVEQPQHFGDGTRLSIL.

The J gene is TRBJ2-7, the V gene TRBV7-9; D perhaps matches TRBD2 (6 bases). The CDR3 sequence is 16 residues long. CDR1 and CDR2 (germline): SEHNR, FQNEAQ (reference sequence). V lost 5 bases and J 2 bases, leaving 19 bases between the germline ends. CDR3 amino acids: CASSQETGLLPYEQYF. CDR3 nucleotides: TGTGCCAGCAGCCAAGAGACGGGACTCCTTCCCTACGAGCAGTACTTC.

V usage is TRBV7-2 and J usage is TRBJ1-1, with D possibly matching TRBD1 (5 bases). V shed 5 bases and J shed 0 bases, with 16 bases lying between them. Germline CDR1 SGHTA, CDR2 FQGNSA. The CDR3 contains 16 residues. This CDR3 is CASSPTRQGMNTEAFF. DNA for the CDR3: TGTGCCAGCAGCCCTACCCGGCAGGGCATGAACACTGAAGCTTTCTTT.

This clonotype occurred a few times. The gene calls are TRBV20-1 and TRBJ2-7, with D perhaps given as TRBD1 or TRBD2 (5 bases each). Germline lookup yields CDR1 DFQATT and CDR2 SNEGSKA (reference sequence). The CDR3 extends over 13 amino acids. Trimming left V 6 bases short and J 0 bases short, with 12 bases between. The CDR3: CSAPLGVSYEQYF. The CDR3 DNA follows: TGCAGTGCCCCCCTGGGGGTCTCCTACGAGCAGTACTTC.

This clonotype was recorded at least ten times. This sequence joins TRBV19 and TRBJ2-5; TRBD2 matches at 7 bases. The V gene end was trimmed by 5 bases and the J gene end by 4 bases; junction bases not matched to a gene: 13. This CDR3 has 16 residues. Germline lookup yields CDR1 LNHDA and CDR2 SQIVND (reference sequence). The CDR3, as DNA: TGTGCCAGTAGTGGTTATGCGGGAGCGGACGCAGAGACCCAGTACTTC. It translates to CASSGYAGADAETQYF.

Of note for this clonotype: A much more abundant neighbour one base away suggests this may be a read error. The chain has TRBV24-1 and TRBJ1-5; 8 positions match TRBD1. The CDR3 has 16 amino acids. Trimming at V came to 6 bases and at J to 1 base, leaving 7 bases not matched to a gene. Looked up from germline, CDR1 is KGHDR and CDR2 is SFDVKD. CDR3 amino acids: CATSPPDRASNQPQHF. CDR3 nucleotide sequence: TGTGCCACCAGTCCCCCGGACAGGGCAAGCAATCAGCCCCAGCATTTT.